This T cell receptor (beta chain) was captured in a study of T-cell memory formation after mild COVID-19. Study conclusions and caveats: Clones that got smaller from day 15 to 85 had even CD4/CD8, while clones growing later tipped toward CD4+.

A single record per CDR3 protein comes from TCRdb applying MiXCR to the 5' RACE reads. Of under 300,000 distinct CDR3 sequences detected, around a tenth appear once; the ten largest clones hold approximately 20%. Comment on this clonotype: What it binds is not known.

This CDR3 region has 15 residues. Germline lookup yields CDR1 KGHSH and CDR2 LQKENI. The V gene lost 2 bases and the J gene lost 0 bases, with 8 bases spanning the gap. Sequencing was carried out using PBMCs or a T cell subset sorted from them (not recorded which). This TCR derives from a man in his late teens or twenties who had mild COVID-19 (a few samples of this study predate the infection). Cell type and time point are not known. This chain links TRBV18 with TRBJ1-5; no clear D gene. CDR3 coding DNA: TGTGCCAGCTCACCAAATCAGGATAGCAATCAGCCCCAGCATTTT. Its protein product is CASSPNQDSNQPQHF.